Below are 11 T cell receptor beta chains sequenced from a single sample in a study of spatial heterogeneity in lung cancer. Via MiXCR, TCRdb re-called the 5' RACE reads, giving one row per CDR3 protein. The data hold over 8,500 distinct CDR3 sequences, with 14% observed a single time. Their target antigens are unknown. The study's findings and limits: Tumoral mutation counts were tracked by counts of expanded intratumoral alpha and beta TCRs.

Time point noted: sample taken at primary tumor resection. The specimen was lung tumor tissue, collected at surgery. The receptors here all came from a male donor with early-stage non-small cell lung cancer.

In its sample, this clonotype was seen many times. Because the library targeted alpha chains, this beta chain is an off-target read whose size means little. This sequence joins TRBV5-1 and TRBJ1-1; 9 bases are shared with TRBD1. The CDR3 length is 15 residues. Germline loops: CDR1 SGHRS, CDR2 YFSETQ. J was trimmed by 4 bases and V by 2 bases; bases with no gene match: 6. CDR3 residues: CASSFGTGMSTEAFF. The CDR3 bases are TGCGCCAGCAGCTTCGGGACAGGGATGAGCACTGAAGCTTTCTTT.

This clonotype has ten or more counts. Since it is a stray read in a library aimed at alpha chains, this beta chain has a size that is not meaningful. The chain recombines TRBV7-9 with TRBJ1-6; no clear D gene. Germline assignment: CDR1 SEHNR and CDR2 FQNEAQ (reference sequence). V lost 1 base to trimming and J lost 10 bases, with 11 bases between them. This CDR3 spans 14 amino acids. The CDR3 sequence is CASSLETPGSPLHF. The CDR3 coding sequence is TGTGCCAGCAGCTTAGAAACCCCCGGGTCACCCCTCCACTTT.

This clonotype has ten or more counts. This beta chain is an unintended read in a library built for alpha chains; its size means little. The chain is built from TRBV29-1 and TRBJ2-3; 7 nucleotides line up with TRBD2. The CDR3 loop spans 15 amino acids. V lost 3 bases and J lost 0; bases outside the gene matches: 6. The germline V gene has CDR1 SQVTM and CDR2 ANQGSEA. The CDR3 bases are TGCAGCGTTGAGCCAGGAGCGGGGAGCACAGATACGCAGTATTTT. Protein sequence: CSVEPGAGSTDTQYF.

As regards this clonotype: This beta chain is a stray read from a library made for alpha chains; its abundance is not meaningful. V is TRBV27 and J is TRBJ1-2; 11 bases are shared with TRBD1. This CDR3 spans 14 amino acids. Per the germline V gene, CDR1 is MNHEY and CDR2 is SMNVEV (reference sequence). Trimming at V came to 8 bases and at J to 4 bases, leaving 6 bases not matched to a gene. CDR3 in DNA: TGTGCCAGCGGAGGACAGGGGGCCGGCTATGGCTACACCTTC. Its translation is CASGGQGAGYGYTF.

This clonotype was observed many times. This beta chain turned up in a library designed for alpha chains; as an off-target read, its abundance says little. The CDR3 region is CASSQDRGCHTF. Here the CDR3 DNA reads TGTGCCAGCAGCCAAGATCGGGGGTGCCACACCTTC. The chain links TRBV14 to TRBJ1-2, with D perhaps matching TRBD1 (5 bases). CDR3 length: 12 residues. CDR1 and CDR2 (germline): SGHDN, FVKESK. V lost 0 bases and J 12 bases, leaving 11 bases between the germline ends.

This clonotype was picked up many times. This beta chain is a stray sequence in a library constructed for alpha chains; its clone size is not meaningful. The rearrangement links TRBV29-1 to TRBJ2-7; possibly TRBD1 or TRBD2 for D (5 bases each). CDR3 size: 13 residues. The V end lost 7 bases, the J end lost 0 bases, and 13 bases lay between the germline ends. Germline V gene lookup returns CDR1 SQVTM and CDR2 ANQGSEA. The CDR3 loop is CSAGTHRSYEQYF. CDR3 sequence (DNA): TGCAGCGCCGGGACCCATCGCTCCTACGAGCAGTACTTC.

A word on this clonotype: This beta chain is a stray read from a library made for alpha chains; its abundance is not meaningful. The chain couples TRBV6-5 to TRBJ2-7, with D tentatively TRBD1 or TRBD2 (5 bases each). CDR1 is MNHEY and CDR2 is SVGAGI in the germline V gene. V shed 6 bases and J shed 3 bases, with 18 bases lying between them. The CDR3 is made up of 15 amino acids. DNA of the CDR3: TGTGCCAGCAGCGAATTAGGTGGGGACGGCTACGAGCAGTACTTC. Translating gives CASSELGGDGYEQYF.

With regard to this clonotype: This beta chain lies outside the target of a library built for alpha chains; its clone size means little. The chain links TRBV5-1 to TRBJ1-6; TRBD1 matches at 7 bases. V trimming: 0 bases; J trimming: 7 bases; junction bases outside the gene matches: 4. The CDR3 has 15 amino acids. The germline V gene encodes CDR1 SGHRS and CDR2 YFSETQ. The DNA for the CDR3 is TGCGCCAGCAGCTTGGTCGGGGACAGCAATTCACCCCTCCACTTT. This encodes CASSLVGDSNSPLHF.

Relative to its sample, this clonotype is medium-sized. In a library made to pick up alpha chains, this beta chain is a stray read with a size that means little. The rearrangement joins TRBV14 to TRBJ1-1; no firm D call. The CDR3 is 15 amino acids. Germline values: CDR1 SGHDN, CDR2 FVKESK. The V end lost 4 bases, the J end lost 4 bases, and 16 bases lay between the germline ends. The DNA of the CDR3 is TGTGCCAGCAGCCGGCTCCTGGGAGAAGGCACTGAAGCTTTCTTT. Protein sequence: CASSRLLGEGTEAFF. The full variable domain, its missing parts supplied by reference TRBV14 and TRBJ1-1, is EAGVTQFPSHSVIEKGQTVTLRCDPISGHDNLYWYRRVMGKEIKFLLHFVKESKQDESGMPNNRFLAERTGGTYSTLKVQPAELEDSGVYFCASSRLLGEGTEAFFGQGTRLTVV.

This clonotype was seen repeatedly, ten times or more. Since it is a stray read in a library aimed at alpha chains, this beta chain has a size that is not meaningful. The CDR3 spells CASTERQGARIYTEAFF. Written as DNA, the CDR3 is TGTGCCAGCACCGAAAGACAGGGGGCGCGGATTTACACTGAAGCTTTCTTT. The rearrangement links TRBV27 to TRBJ1-1, with 10 positions matching TRBD1. Looked up from germline, CDR1 is MNHEY and CDR2 is SMNVEV (reference sequence). The trim removed 7 bases at V and 3 bases at J, leaving 14 bases unmatched. CDR3 length equals 17 residues.

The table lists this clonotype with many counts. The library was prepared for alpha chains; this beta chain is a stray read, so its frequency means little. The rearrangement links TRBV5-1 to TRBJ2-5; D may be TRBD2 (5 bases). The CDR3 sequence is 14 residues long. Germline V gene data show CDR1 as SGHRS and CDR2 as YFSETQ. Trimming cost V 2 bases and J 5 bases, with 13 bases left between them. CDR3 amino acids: CASSFIGLVETQYF. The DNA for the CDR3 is TGCGCCAGCAGCTTTATAGGACTTGTGGAGACCCAGTACTTC.